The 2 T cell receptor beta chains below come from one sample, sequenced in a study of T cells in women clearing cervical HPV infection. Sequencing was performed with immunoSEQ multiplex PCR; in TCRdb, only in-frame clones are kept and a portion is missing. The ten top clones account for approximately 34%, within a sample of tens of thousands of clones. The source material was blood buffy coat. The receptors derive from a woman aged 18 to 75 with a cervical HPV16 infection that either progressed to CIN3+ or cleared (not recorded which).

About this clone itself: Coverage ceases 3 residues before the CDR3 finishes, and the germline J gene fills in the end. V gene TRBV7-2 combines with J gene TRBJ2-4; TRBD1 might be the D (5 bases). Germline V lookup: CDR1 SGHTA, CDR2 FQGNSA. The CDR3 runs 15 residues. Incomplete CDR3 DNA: TGTGCCAGCAGCCCCCCTGGGCAGGGCGCCGAGACT. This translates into CASSPPGQGAET. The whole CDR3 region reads CASSPPGQGAETQYF.

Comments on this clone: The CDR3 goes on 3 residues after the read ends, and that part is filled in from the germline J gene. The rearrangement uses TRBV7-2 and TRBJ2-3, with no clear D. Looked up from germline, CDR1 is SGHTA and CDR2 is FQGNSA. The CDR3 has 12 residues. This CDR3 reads CASSYYNQPQYF. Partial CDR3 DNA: TGTGCCAGCAGCTACTATAATCAGCCG.